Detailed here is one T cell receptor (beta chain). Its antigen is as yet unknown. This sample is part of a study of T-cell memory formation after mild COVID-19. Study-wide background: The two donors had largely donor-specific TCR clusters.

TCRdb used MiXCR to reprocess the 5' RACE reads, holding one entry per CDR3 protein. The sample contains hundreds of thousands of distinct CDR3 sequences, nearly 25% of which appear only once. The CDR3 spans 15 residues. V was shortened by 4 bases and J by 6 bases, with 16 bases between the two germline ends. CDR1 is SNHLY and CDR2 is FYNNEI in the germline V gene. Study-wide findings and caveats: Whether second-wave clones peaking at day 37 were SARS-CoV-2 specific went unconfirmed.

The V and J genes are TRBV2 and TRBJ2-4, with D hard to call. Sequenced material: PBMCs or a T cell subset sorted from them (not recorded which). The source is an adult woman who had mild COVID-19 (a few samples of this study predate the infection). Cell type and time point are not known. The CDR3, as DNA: TGTGCCAGCAGTGTGTCGGTAACCCGTGGAAACATTCAGTACTTC. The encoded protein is CASSVSVTRGNIQYF.